This T cell receptor beta chain was identified in a study of T cell repertoires in cytomegalovirus infection. Study in general: Researchers turned to recently identified HLA-C-restricted CMV epitopes as well as well-studied HLA-B-restricted ones. Indications came from public TCR beta signatures; they pointed to CMV infection and to a matching HLA type.

TCRdb reanalysed the reads using MiXCR and keeps one entry per CDR3 protein. The data contain hundreds of thousands of distinct CDR3 sequences, roughly 34% of them singletons. Study results and caveats: The response measured ex vivo was dominated by TCR beta clonotypes (HLA-C-restricted and CMV-specific).

The count of this clonotype is one. Its matching antigen is unknown. From germline, CDR1 is MGHRA and CDR2 YSYEKL. This CDR3 region has 12 residues. V lost 4 bases and J 9 bases, leaving 10 bases between the germline ends. This TCR derives from a human donor in good health (CMV status not recorded). Some clones in this sample may be carry-over from other donors' samples. The chain carries TRBV4-1 and TRBJ2-1; no clear D. The sample here was cultured PBMCs, taken from culture after CMV antigen stimulation. For the CDR3, the DNA is TGCGCCAGCAGCCGACCGCTCGGTGAGCAGTTCTTC. Translated: CASSRPLGEQFF.